The 29 T cell receptor beta chains below all came from one sample that was sequenced in a study of radiation and T cells in renal cell carcinoma. Described time point: baseline pretreatment blood. The sample's treatment: 15 Gy SBRT to primary tumor, nephrectomy 4 weeks later. Profiling relied on immunoSEQ multiplex PCR, and the TCRdb table lists in-frame clones only, not all of them. Found here are 100,000 or so clones, 70% to 90% of them singletons; the top ten hold less than 10%. The sequencing here drew on blood, taken from a patient whose treatment included radiotherapy and nephrectomy. The source of these receptors is a man aged 45-65 years with renal cell carcinoma.

This sequence joins TRBV30 and TRBJ1-5; 7 bases agree with TRBD1. The germline gives CDR1 GTSNPN, CDR2 SVGIG (reference sequence). Unmatched junction bases numbered 1, after V lost 4 bases and J lost 1 base. This CDR3 is built from 13 residues. CDR3 amino acids: CAWKGQSNQPQHF. Here the CDR3 DNA reads TGTGCCTGGAAGGGACAGAGCAATCAGCCCCAGCATTTT. The whole variable domain, remainder taken from reference TRBV30 and TRBJ1-5, is SQTIHQWPATLVQPVGSPLSLECTVEGTSNPNLYWYRQAAGRGLQLLFYSVGIGQISSEVPQNLSASRPQDRQFILSSKKLLLSDSGFYLCAWKGQSNQPQHFGDGTRLSIL.

The chain links TRBV7-2 to TRBJ2-7, with 7 bases aligning to TRBD1. Germline CDR1 reads SGHTA; CDR2 reads FQGNSA. V lost 5 bases and J lost 0; bases outside the gene matches: 7. The CDR3 is 15 amino acids. As DNA, the CDR3 is TGTGCCAGCAGCGACAGACAGGGAATCTCCTACGAGCAGTACTTC. It encodes CASSDRQGISYEQYF.

This clone has more than one count but fewer than ten. The chain has TRBV2 and TRBJ1-5; the D gene is possibly TRBD1 (6 bases). Trimming cost V 3 bases and J 3 bases, with 9 bases left between them. CDR3 length: 14 residues. Germline CDR1 reads SNHLY; CDR2 reads FYNNEI. The CDR3 protein is CASSDRGPNQPQHF. The CDR3 nucleotides read TGTGCCAGCAGTGATCGGGGGCCCAATCAGCCCCAGCATTTT.

The sample holds one count of this clone. V usage is TRBV7-2 and J usage is TRBJ2-1; 9 positions match TRBD2. This CDR3 is 15 amino acids long. The V and J ends lost 3 bases and 8 bases, in that order; junction bases with no gene match: 8. CDR1 and CDR2 (germline): SGHTA, FQGNSA. For the CDR3, the DNA is TGTGCCAGCAGCTTCGCCGGGACTAGCATCTATGAGCAGTTCTTC. It codes for CASSFAGTSIYEQFF.

This chain links TRBV5-1 with TRBJ1-6, with no clear D. V lost 0 bases, J lost 6 bases, and 7 bases lay in between. The CDR3 loop spans 14 amino acids. CDR1 and CDR2 (germline): SGHRS, YFSETQ. The CDR3 reads CASSLDTGNSPLHF. CDR3 nucleotides: TGCGCCAGCAGCTTGGACACGGGTAATTCACCCCTCCACTTT.

This clone was recorded at least ten times. The sample carries other DNA sequences with the same CDR3. V usage is TRBV19 and J usage is TRBJ1-1; D may be TRBD1 (5 bases). The germline V gene encodes CDR1 LNHDA and CDR2 SQIVND (reference sequence). The CDR3 has 14 amino acids. Trimming took 6 bases from V and 0 from J, leaving 11 bases between them. CDR3 in DNA: TGTGCCAGTAGCCCCGCGGGGCTGAACACTGAAGCTTTCTTT. Its translation is CASSPAGLNTEAFF.

This chain links TRBV5-1 with TRBJ2-3; 7 nucleotides line up with TRBD1. The germline gives CDR1 SGHRS, CDR2 YFSETQ. The V gene end was trimmed by 2 bases and the J gene end by 9 bases; junction bases not matched to a gene: 9. The CDR3 has 14 amino acids. DNA of the CDR3: TGCGCCAGCAGCTTTGACGGGACAGAAGGAACGCAGTATTTT. It specifies CASSFDGTEGTQYF.

The rearrangement joins TRBV7-9 to TRBJ2-1; TRBD2 matches at 9 bases. The CDR3 has 14 residues. Trimming cost V 4 bases and J 8 bases; bases outside gene matches: 6. In germline, CDR1 is SEHNR, CDR2 FQNEAQ (reference sequence). The CDR3 protein is CASSSWTSAHEQFF. As DNA, the CDR3 is TGTGCCAGCAGCTCCTGGACTAGCGCCCATGAGCAGTTCTTC.

This clone was seen a handful of times. The rearrangement joins TRBV11-2 to TRBJ1-2; D perhaps matches TRBD1 (5 bases). The CDR3 runs 16 residues. The ends were cut back, 6 bases at V and 3 bases at J, with 20 bases in the middle. From germline, CDR1 is SGHAT and CDR2 FQNNGV. The CDR3 region is CASSIVDTRKYYGYTF. The CDR3 DNA sequence: TGTGCCAGCAGTATCGTGGACACTAGGAAGTACTATGGCTACACCTTC.

A single count supports this clone. The CDR3 protein is CASSMGQPYEQYF. DNA of the CDR3: TGTGCCAGCAGTATGGGACAACCTTACGAGCAGTACTTC. The chain combines TRBV7-6 with TRBJ2-7; D may be TRBD1 (6 bases). Trimming took 6 bases from V and 4 from J, leaving 13 bases between them. The CDR3 is made up of 13 amino acids. The germline V gene encodes CDR1 SGHVS and CDR2 FNYEAQ.

The chain recombines TRBV11-2 with TRBJ2-1, with 15 bases matching TRBD2. This CDR3 has 18 residues. The ends lost 5 bases at V and 1 base at J; junction bases unmatched: 6. Per germline, CDR1 SGHAT and CDR2 FQNNGV. The CDR3 loop is CASSTGLAGGQSYNEQFF. CDR3 sequence (DNA): TGTGCCAGCAGCACTGGACTAGCGGGAGGGCAATCCTACAATGAGCAGTTCTTC.

The rearrangement joins TRBV7-2 to TRBJ2-7; D might be TRBD2 (6 bases). With 4 bases removed from V and 3 bases from J, the gap between germline ends came to 13 bases. The CDR3 contains 14 residues. Germline lookup yields CDR1 SGHTA and CDR2 FQGNSA. CDR3 coding DNA: TGTGCCAGCAGCTGGGACTTAGAGGGCTACGAGCAGTACTTC. Translating it yields CASSWDLEGYEQYF.

This clone was seen a single time. This chain joins TRBV2 and TRBJ1-2; 7 positions agree with TRBD1. After removal of 4 bases from V and 3 bases from J, the junction contained 2 bases not matched to a gene. The CDR3 sequence is 13 residues long. The V gene's germline CDR1 is SNHLY and CDR2 FYNNEI. The CDR3 region has the DNA TGTGCCAGCAGTGCTGGACAGGACTATGGCTACACCTTC. Translation gives CASSAGQDYGYTF.

The sample holds one count of this clone. The gene calls are TRBV4-3 and TRBJ1-3; D unresolved. The germline V gene has CDR1 LGHNA and CDR2 YSLEER. There are 16 residues in the CDR3. V lost 5 bases to trimming and J lost 1 base, with 15 bases between them. CDR3 in amino acids: CASSSLSGISGNTIYF. Written as DNA, the CDR3 is TGCGCCAGCAGCTCCCTTTCCGGGATTTCTGGAAACACCATATATTTT.

The chain employs TRBV5-4 and TRBJ2-3; 8 nucleotides agree with TRBD2. Germline values: CDR1 SGHNT, CDR2 YYREEE (reference sequence). The CDR3 runs 17 residues. The junction had 8 bases not matched to a gene; V was cut back by 0 bases and J by 2 bases. CDR3 region: CASSLEMAGGNTDTQYF. The CDR3 region has the DNA TGTGCCAGCAGCTTGGAAATGGCGGGGGGAAACACAGATACGCAGTATTTT.

The chain is built from TRBV18 and TRBJ2-5, with D possibly TRBD2 on 5 matching bases. Trimming pared 4 bases from V and 2 bases from J, leaving 14 bases between. The CDR3 loop spans 15 amino acids. The V gene's germline CDR1 is KGHSH and CDR2 LQKENI. CDR3 coding DNA: TGTGCCAGCTCACTGGGCCGGGGAACGCAAGAGACCCAGTACTTC. The encoded protein is CASSLGRGTQETQYF.

The J gene is TRBJ2-2, the V gene TRBV7-6, with a tentative D call TRBD1 (6 bases). Per germline, CDR1 SGHVS and CDR2 FNYEAQ. The CDR3 has 13 residues. V lost 5 bases and J 6 bases, leaving 10 bases between the germline ends. The CDR3 nucleotides read TGTGCCAGCAGCCCACAGGGACCCGGGGAGCTGTTTTTT. Its protein product is CASSPQGPGELFF.

The chain is built from TRBV7-2 and TRBJ2-5; TRBD1 aligns across 7 bases. Looked up from germline, CDR1 is SGHTA and CDR2 is FQGNSA. V gave up 4 bases and J gave up 3 bases; unmatched junction bases: 5. The CDR3 is 14 amino acids. CDR3 DNA: TGTGCCAGCAGCTGGGGAGACAGGGAAGAGACCCAGTACTTC. Encoded protein: CASSWGDREETQYF. Full variable domain (rest looked up from reference TRBV7-2 and TRBJ2-5): GAGVSQSPSNKVTEKGKDVELRCDPISGHTALYWYRQSLGQGLEFLIYFQGNSAPDKSGLPSDRFSAERTGGSVSTLTIQRTQQEDSAVYLCASSWGDREETQYFGPGTRLLVL.

This clone was recorded once. The gene calls are TRBV19 and TRBJ1-5; D might be TRBD1 (5 bases). Trimming removed 9 bases at V and 7 bases at J, with 22 bases between. This CDR3 contains 15 residues. In germline, CDR1 is LNHDA, CDR2 SQIVND (reference sequence). The CDR3 coding sequence is TGTGCCAGCGCCCCAGGGTGGGGAGATGGCCAGCCCCAGCATTTT. This codes for CASAPGWGDGQPQHF.

This clone was picked up one time. The chain has TRBV5-1 and TRBJ2-7; no clear D. The V end lost 5 bases, the J end lost 6 bases, and 12 bases lay between the germline ends. The V gene's germline CDR1 is SGHRS and CDR2 YFSETQ. There are 12 residues in the CDR3. DNA of the CDR3: TGCGCCAGCAGTTCGGGCCCCACCGAGCAGTACTTC. It encodes CASSSGPTEQYF.

The chain couples TRBV28 to TRBJ2-7; D may be TRBD1 or TRBD2 (6 bases each). Germline loops: CDR1 MDHEN, CDR2 SYDVKM. V was pared by 5 bases and J by 0 bases, with 11 bases between. CDR3 length equals 14 residues. The CDR3 nucleotides read TGTGCCAGCAGTGTTGGAGGGGGCTCCTACGAGCAGTACTTC. This codes for CASSVGGGSYEQYF. Based on the CDR3 plus reference TRBV28 and TRBJ2-7, the full variable domain is DVKVTQSSRYLVKRTGEKVFLECVQDMDHENMFWYRQDPGLGLRLIYFSYDVKMKEKGDIPEGYSVSREKKERFSLILESASTNQTSMYLCASSVGGGSYEQYFGPGTRLTVT.

V gene TRBV14 combines with J gene TRBJ2-1; tentative D call: TRBD1 (5 bases). Trimming stripped 4 bases from V and 5 bases from J, with 15 bases between. CDR3 size: 15 residues. Germline V gene lookup returns CDR1 SGHDN and CDR2 FVKESK. CDR3: CASSPDTNPNNEQFF. The CDR3 bases are TGTGCCAGCAGCCCGGACACAAACCCGAACAATGAGCAGTTCTTC.

The chain has TRBV27 and TRBJ2-1; perhaps D is TRBD1 or TRBD2 (5 bases each). With 9 bases removed from V and 4 bases from J, the gap between germline ends came to 22 bases. Per the germline V gene, CDR1 is MNHEY and CDR2 is SMNVEV (reference sequence). CDR3 length: 16 residues. CDR3 amino acids: CASYPSGADRYNEQFF. The CDR3 region has the DNA TGTGCCAGTTACCCCTCCGGGGCCGACCGATACAATGAGCAGTTCTTC.

This rearrangement joins TRBV14 to TRBJ2-5, with a weak D call TRBD1 (5 bases). CDR1 SGHDN and CDR2 FVKESK come from the germline V gene. The CDR3 contains 15 residues. Between the trimmed V and J ends, which lost 4 bases and 5 bases, there was a span of 17 bases. CDR3 in DNA: TGTGCCAGCAGCCCCCTGGGGTGGGGCGGTGAGACCCAGTACTTC. Protein sequence: CASSPLGWGGETQYF.

The chain links TRBV11-2 to TRBJ2-1, with unresolved D. Trimming removed 1 base at V and 4 bases at J, with 5 bases between. Germline V CDR1 and CDR2: SGHAT, FQNNGV. CDR3 length: 13 amino acids. The chain's CDR3 is CASSLGAYNEQFF. The CDR3 nucleotides read TGTGCCAGCAGCTTAGGGGCTTACAATGAGCAGTTCTTC.

The rearrangement joins TRBV5-8 to TRBJ2-1, with TRBD1 identical over 7 bases. Losses at the gene ends were 4 bases for V and 0 bases for J; bases not matched to a gene: 4. The CDR3 is made up of 15 amino acids. Germline values: CDR1 SGHTS, CDR2 YDEGEE. The CDR3 is CASSPKGASYNEQFF. CDR3 nucleotides: TGTGCCAGCAGCCCTAAGGGGGCCTCCTACAATGAGCAGTTCTTC.

DNA of the CDR3: TGTGCCAGCAGTGAATACAGGGATGAAGCTTTCTTT. It encodes CASSEYRDEAFF. The chain is built from TRBV6-1 and TRBJ1-1, with D tentatively TRBD1 (6 bases). Germline CDR1 MNHNS, CDR2 SASEGT. This CDR3 region has 12 residues. The V end lost 2 bases, the J end lost 7 bases, and 8 bases lay between the germline ends.

The count of this clone is one. The chain couples TRBV19 to TRBJ1-2, with D uncertain. The CDR3 has 13 residues. Trimming cost V 4 bases and J 5 bases, with 11 bases left between them. CDR1 and CDR2 from the germline V gene are LNHDA and SQIVND (reference sequence). This CDR3 is CASSRASFYGYTF. The CDR3 nucleotides read TGTGCCAGTAGTAGGGCCTCTTTTTATGGCTACACCTTC.

This rearrangement joins TRBV4-2 to TRBJ1-4; D is undetermined. Germline assignment: CDR1 LGHNA and CDR2 YNFKEQ. Trimming left V 0 bases short and J 8 bases short, with 7 bases between. The CDR3 consists of 13 residues. In DNA form, the CDR3 reads TGTGCCAGCAGCCAAGATAATGGCGAAAAACTGTTTTTT. Encoded protein: CASSQDNGEKLFF.